The source of this T cell receptor (beta chain) is a study of OX40 agonist ivuxolimab in advanced cancers. Study overall: Every patient in dose escalation had hepatocellular carcinoma, melanoma, renal cell or head and neck cancer. General observations from the study: Nonresponders, in some cases, also had low normalized T-cell clonal expansion. There were, on average, more expanded clones in CD8+ T cells than in CD4+.

This CDR3 has 15 residues. Germline V lookup: CDR1 MGHDK, CDR2 SYGVNS. V trimming: 1 base; J trimming: 3 bases; junction bases outside the gene matches: 4. Clones were sequenced by immunoSEQ multiplex PCR, and TCRdb holds only the in-frame ones, with some missing. The data hold around 56,000 clones, with roughly 87% observed a single time. For this clone: No antigen is known for it.

The sequence was collected from an adult with an advanced solid tumor such as melanoma, head and neck, liver or kidney cancer. The rearrangement links TRBV25-1 to TRBJ1-1; 8 bases are a match to TRBD1. The specimen was CD4+ or CD8+ T cells sorted from blood, collected in a trial of the OX40 agonist ivuxolimab. CDR3 loop: CASSESTGGYTEAFF. The CDR3 bases are TGTGCCAGCAGTGAATCCACAGGGGGTTACACTGAAGCTTTCTTT.